This T cell receptor (beta chain) is drawn from a study of spatial heterogeneity in lung cancer. The time point here: blood at routine non-recurrence follow-up after resection. From tumor, nontumor lung or frozen PBMC, whole RNA was taken unsorted for sequencing. CDR1 is MNHEY and CDR2 is SVGAGI in the germline V gene. The CDR3 length is 13 residues. Trimming removed 6 bases from V and 4 bases from J; junction bases left unmatched: 3. This clonotype was picked up many times. From the 5' RACE reads, TCRdb called clonotypes with MiXCR, one entry per CDR3 protein. Here the sample spans about 120,000 distinct CDR3 sequences, approximately 12% being singletons.

This receptor was taken from a male donor with early-stage non-small cell lung cancer. The specimen comprised PBMCs, sampled at follow-up. The rearrangement links TRBV6-5 to TRBJ1-5; 7 bases are shared with TRBD1. Written as DNA, the CDR3 is TGTGCCAGCAGAGGGACAGTTAATCAGCCCCAGCATTTT. Translation gives CASRGTVNQPQHF.